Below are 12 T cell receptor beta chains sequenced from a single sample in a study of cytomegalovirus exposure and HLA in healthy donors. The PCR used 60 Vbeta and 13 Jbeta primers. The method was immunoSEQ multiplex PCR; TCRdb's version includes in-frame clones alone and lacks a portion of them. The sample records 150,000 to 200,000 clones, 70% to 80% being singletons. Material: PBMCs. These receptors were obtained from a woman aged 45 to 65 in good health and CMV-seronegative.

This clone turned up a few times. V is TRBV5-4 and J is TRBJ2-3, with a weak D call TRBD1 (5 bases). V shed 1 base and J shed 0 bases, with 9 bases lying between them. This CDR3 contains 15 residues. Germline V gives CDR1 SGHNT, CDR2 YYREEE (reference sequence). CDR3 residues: CASSLKGPSTDTQYF. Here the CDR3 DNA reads TGTGCCAGCAGCTTGAAGGGGCCTAGCACAGATACGCAGTATTTT.

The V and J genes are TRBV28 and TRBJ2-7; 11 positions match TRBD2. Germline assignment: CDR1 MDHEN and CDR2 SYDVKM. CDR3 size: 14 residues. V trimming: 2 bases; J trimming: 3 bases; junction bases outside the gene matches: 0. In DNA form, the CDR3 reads TGTGCCAGCAGTTTAGGGACTAGCGGCTACGAGCAGTACTTC. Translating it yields CASSLGTSGYEQYF.

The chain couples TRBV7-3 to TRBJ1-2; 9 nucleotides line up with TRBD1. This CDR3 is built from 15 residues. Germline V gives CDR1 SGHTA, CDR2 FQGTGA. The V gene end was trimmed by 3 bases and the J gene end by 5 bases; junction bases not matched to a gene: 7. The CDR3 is CASSLTGQGIYGYTF. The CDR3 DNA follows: TGTGCCAGCAGCTTGACAGGACAGGGGATTTATGGCTACACCTTC.

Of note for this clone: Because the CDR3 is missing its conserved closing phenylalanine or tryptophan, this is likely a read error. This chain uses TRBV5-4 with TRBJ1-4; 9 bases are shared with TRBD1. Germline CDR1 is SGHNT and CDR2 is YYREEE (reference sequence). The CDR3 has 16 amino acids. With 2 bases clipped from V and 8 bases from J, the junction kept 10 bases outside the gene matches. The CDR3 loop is CASSFTGGREGEKLFL. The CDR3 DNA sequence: TGTGCCAGCAGCTTTACAGGGGGCAGGGAAGGCGAAAAACTGTTTCTT.

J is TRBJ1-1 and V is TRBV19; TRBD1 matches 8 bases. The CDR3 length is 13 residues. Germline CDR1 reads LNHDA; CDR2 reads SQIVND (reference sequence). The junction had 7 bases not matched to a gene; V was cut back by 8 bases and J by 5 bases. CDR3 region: CASVNRGYTEAFF. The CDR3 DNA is TGTGCCAGTGTAAACAGGGGGTATACTGAAGCTTTCTTT.

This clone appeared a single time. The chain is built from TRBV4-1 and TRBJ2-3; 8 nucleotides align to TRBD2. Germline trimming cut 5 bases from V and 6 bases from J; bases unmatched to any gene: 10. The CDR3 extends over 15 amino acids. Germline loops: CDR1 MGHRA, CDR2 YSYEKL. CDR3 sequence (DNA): TGCGCCAGCAGCAAGATAGGCGGGAGGATGGATACGCAGTATTTT. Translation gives CASSKIGGRMDTQYF.

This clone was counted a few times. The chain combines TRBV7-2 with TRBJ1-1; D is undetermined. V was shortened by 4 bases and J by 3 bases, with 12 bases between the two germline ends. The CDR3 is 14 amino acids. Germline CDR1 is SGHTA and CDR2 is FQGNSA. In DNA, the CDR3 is TGTGCCAGCAGCTCCCGCCGAGTAGACACTGAAGCTTTCTTT. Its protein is CASSSRRVDTEAFF.

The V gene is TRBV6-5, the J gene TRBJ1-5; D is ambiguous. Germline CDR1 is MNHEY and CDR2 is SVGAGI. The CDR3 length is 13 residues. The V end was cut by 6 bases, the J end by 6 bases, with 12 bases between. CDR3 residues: CASRARTFQPQHF. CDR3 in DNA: TGTGCCAGCAGGGCGCGGACTTTTCAGCCCCAGCATTTT.

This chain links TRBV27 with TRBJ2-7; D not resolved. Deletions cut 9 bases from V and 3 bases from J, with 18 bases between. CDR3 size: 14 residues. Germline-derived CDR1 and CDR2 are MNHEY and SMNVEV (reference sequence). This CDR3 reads CASSSSSDLYEQYF. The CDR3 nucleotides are TGTGCCAGTTCAAGCTCCAGCGACCTCTACGAGCAGTACTTC.

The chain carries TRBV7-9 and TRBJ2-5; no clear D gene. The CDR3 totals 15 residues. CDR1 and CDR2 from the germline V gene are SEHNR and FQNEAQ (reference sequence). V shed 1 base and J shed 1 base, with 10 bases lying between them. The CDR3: CASSLVDIGQETQYF. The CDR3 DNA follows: TGTGCCAGCAGCTTAGTTGACATTGGCCAAGAGACCCAGTACTTC.

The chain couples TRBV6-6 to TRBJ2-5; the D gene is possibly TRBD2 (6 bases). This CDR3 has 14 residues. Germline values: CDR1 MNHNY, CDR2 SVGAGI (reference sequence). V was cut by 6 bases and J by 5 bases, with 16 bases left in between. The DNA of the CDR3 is TGTGCCAGCAGCCGGGACGGGAGAGACGAGACCCAGTACTTC. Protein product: CASSRDGRDETQYF.

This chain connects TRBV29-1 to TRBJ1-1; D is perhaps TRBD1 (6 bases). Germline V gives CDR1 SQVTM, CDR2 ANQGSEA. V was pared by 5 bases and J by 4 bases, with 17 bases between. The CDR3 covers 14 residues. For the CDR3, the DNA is TGCAGCGTTCGGATGAGACAGGCGGTCACTGAAGCTTTCTTT. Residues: CSVRMRQAVTEAFF. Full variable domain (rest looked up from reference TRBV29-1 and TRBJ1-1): SAVISQKPSRDICQRGTSLTIQCQVDSQVTMMFWYRQQPGQSLTLIATANQGSEATYESGFVIDKFPISRPNLTFSTLTVSNMSPEDSSIYLCSVRMRQAVTEAFFGQGTRLTVV.